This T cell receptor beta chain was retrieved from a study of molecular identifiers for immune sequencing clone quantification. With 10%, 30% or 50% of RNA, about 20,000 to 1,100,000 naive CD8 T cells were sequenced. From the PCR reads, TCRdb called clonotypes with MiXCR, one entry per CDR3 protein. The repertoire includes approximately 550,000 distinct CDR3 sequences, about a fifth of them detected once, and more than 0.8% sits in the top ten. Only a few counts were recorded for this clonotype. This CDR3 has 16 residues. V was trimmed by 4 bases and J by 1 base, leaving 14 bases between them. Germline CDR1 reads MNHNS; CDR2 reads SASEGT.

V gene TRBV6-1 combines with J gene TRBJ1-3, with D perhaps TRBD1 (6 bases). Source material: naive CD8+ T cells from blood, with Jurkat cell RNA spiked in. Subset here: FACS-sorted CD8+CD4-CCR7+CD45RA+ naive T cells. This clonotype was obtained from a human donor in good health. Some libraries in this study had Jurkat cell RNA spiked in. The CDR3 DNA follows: TGTGCCAGCAGTGTAAGACAGGATTATTCTGGAAACACCATATATTTT. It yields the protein CASSVRQDYSGNTIYF.